This TCR beta chain was retrieved from a study of blood T cell repertoires in COVID-19. Study-level information: Acute and convalescent COVID-19 samples came from the United States, Italy and Spain. From T cells, B-cell-depleted T cells, or PBMCs came the material, which was cDNA or gDNA.

In the original processing: Counts of nucleated cells, estimated from reference gene primer amplification, were obtained. Libraries were prepared by immunoSEQ multiplex PCR; TCRdb keeps only in-frame clonotypes and omits some of them. That table is the source of V, J and clone size, and D and trimming were worked out from the DNA. The sample consists of about 110,000 clones, approximately 90% of them appearing once. Material for sequencing was peripheral blood. This TCR derives from a human donor in a cohort sampled during active COVID-19.

The DNA for the CDR3 is TGTGCCAGCAGTAAGACCCGACAGTTGATCACTGAAGCTTTCTTT. Translating gives CASSKTRQLITEAFF. The chain carries TRBV6-5 and TRBJ1-1, with a weak D call TRBD1 (5 bases). This CDR3 is 15 amino acids long. The V gene's germline CDR1 is MNHEY and CDR2 SVGAGI. V shed 5 bases and J shed 4 bases, with 17 bases lying between them.